The rows below give T cell receptor beta chains drawn from one sample of a study of shared clonotypes between healthy human individuals. Assay: immunoSEQ multiplex PCR; the TCRdb copy retains only in-frame clones and omits some. Here the sample spans 400,000 to 600,000 clones, roughly 79% being singletons. The sequencing input was PBMCs. The receptors originated from a woman between 40 and 50 years old in good health. Some clones in this sample may be carry-over from other donors' samples. CDR3s include the opening cysteine and the closing phenylalanine or tryptophan. A D gene is named only where the DNA matches it firmly. Expanded clones get a size class; other rows say once, few or many, or leave the size out.

V gene: TRBV7-8; J gene: TRBJ2-3; clone size: -; D gene: -; CDR3 DNA: TGTGCCAGCAGCTTGATTACTAGGAGCACAGATACGCAGTATTTT; CDR3 protein: CASSLITRSTDTQYF
V gene: TRBV7-9; J gene: TRBJ2-7; clone size: -; D gene: -; CDR3 DNA: TGTGCCAGCAGCTTAGCTGAGCGCGAGCAGTACTTC; CDR3 protein: CASSLAEREQYF
V gene: TRBV10-3; J gene: TRBJ2-1; clone size: -; D gene: TRBD1; CDR3 DNA: TGTGCCATCAGCGGGACAGGGGCCCTACACAATGAGCAGTTCTTC; CDR3 protein: CAISGTGALHNEQFF
V gene: TRBV7-3; J gene: TRBJ2-1; clone size: -; D gene: TRBD2; CDR3 DNA: TGTGCCAGCAGCCTCACTAAGGCTAGCGGCCCGTACAATGAGCAGTTCTTC; CDR3 protein: CASSLTKASGPYNEQFF
V gene: TRBV5-1; J gene: TRBJ1-3; clone size: -; D gene: -; CDR3 DNA: TGCGCCAGCAGCTTGGACGGGGGATCAGCTACTGGAAACACCATATATTTT; CDR3 protein: CASSLDGGSATGNTIYF
V gene: TRBV25-1; J gene: TRBJ2-7; clone size: -; D gene: -; CDR3 DNA: TGTGCCAGCAGTCCGGCAGGACTCTACGAGCAGTACTTC; CDR3 protein: CASSPAGLYEQYF
V gene: TRBV15; J gene: TRBJ2-1; clone size: -; D gene: -; CDR3 DNA: TGTGCCACCAGCAGAGACCGAGGCGGATTGGCGCAGTTCTTC; CDR3 protein: CATSRDRGGLAQFF
V gene: TRBV7-8; J gene: TRBJ2-7; clone size: -; D gene: -; CDR3 DNA: TGTGCCAGCAGCAAACAGGGCTACGAGCAGTACTTC; CDR3 protein: CASSKQGYEQYF
V gene: TRBV11-2; J gene: TRBJ2-6; clone size: few; D gene: -; CDR3 DNA: TGTGCCAGCAGCAAAGGGTTTGGATCTGGGGCCAACGTCCTGACTTTC; CDR3 protein: CASSKGFGSGANVLTF
V gene: TRBV27; J gene: TRBJ2-7; clone size: -; D gene: -; CDR3 DNA: TGTGCCAGCACAGGCGGATTACGCCCCTACGAGCAGTACTTC; CDR3 protein: CASTGGLRPYEQYF
V gene: TRBV15; J gene: TRBJ2-2; clone size: -; D gene: -; CDR3 DNA: TGTGCCACCATCTCCAACGCCGGGGAGCTGTTTTTT; CDR3 protein: CATISNAGELFF
V gene: TRBV5-1; J gene: TRBJ2-3; clone size: -; D gene: -; CDR3 DNA: TGCGCCAGCAGCCTGGGGCAGCCGAGGGATACGCAGTATTTT; CDR3 protein: CASSLGQPRDTQYF
V gene: TRBV5-1; J gene: TRBJ1-1; clone size: -; D gene: -; CDR3 DNA: TGCGCCAGCAGCAGTACAGGGAACACTGAAGCTTTCTTT; CDR3 protein: CASSSTGNTEAFF
V gene: TRBV11-2; J gene: TRBJ1-4; clone size: -; D gene: -; CDR3 DNA: TGTGCCAGCAGCTTAGGCCGTTCTGGGTCGCTTTTGGGGAAACTGTTTTTT; CDR3 protein: CASSLGRSGSLLGKLFF
V gene: TRBV30; J gene: TRBJ1-2; clone size: -; D gene: TRBD1; CDR3 DNA: TGTGCCTGGAGCCGGGACAGGGGATCCTATGGCTACACCTTC; CDR3 protein: CAWSRDRGSYGYTF
V gene: TRBV25-1; J gene: TRBJ2-7; clone size: -; D gene: -; CDR3 DNA: TGTGCCAGCGGAGGAGACCGGGACGCCTACGAGCAGTACTTC; CDR3 protein: CASGGDRDAYEQYF
V gene: TRBV5-1; J gene: TRBJ1-4; clone size: -; D gene: -; CDR3 DNA: TGCGCCAGCAGCTCAGGTGAAAAACTGTTTTTT; CDR3 protein: CASSSGEKLFF
V gene: TRBV7-3; J gene: TRBJ2-7; clone size: -; D gene: -; CDR3 DNA: TGTGCCAGCAGCTTAAATCACGGGGAACCCTACGAGCAGTACTTC; CDR3 protein: CASSLNHGEPYEQYF
V gene: TRBV30; J gene: TRBJ1-4; clone size: -; D gene: -; CDR3 DNA: TGTGCCTGGATGGGGGATAATGAAAAACTGTTTTTT; CDR3 protein: CAWMGDNEKLFF
V gene: TRBV7-9; J gene: TRBJ2-5; clone size: -; D gene: -; CDR3 DNA: TGTGCCAGCAGCTTTTTTAGCGATCAAGAGACCCAGTACTTC; CDR3 protein: CASSFFSDQETQYF
V gene: TRBV28; J gene: TRBJ2-1; clone size: -; D gene: -; CDR3 DNA: TGTGCCAGCAGCATGAGGGAGCCCTACAATGAGCAGTTCTTC; CDR3 protein: CASSMREPYNEQFF
V gene: TRBV15; J gene: TRBJ2-7; clone size: -; D gene: -; CDR3 DNA: TGTGCCACCAGCAGAGTCGGCAGCAGAAACTCCTACGAGCAGTACTTC; CDR3 protein: CATSRVGSRNSYEQYF
V gene: TRBV28; J gene: TRBJ2-2; clone size: once; D gene: -; CDR3 DNA: TGTGCCAGCAATGACAGACCAAACACCGGGGAGCTGTTTTTT; CDR3 protein: CASNDRPNTGELFF
V gene: TRBV11-1; J gene: TRBJ2-1; clone size: -; D gene: TRBD2; CDR3 DNA: TGTGCCAGTATCGGGACTAGCGGGAGCGCGACCTACAATGAGCAGTTCTTC; CDR3 protein: CASIGTSGSATYNEQFF
V gene: TRBV4-1; J gene: TRBJ2-1; clone size: -; D gene: TRBD2; CDR3 DNA: TGCGCCAGCAGCCATGCCCTAGGTAGCGGGAGACCGGGAAATGAGCAGTTCTTC; CDR3 protein: CASSHALGSGRPGNEQFF
V gene: TRBV7-6; J gene: TRBJ2-7; clone size: -; D gene: -; CDR3 DNA: TGTGCCAGCAGCCCCGGGACATCCCTTTCCTACGAGCAGTACTTC; CDR3 protein: CASSPGTSLSYEQYF
V gene: TRBV7-3; J gene: TRBJ2-6; clone size: -; D gene: -; CDR3 DNA: TGTGCCAGCAGCCTCAGACAGAACTCTGGGGCCAACGTCCTGACTTTC; CDR3 protein: CASSLRQNSGANVLTF
V gene: TRBV28; J gene: TRBJ2-1; clone size: -; D gene: TRBD2; CDR3 DNA: TGTGCCAGCAGTCCCTCGGGCTCGCGGGAGTTTTCCTATGAGCAGTTCTTC; CDR3 protein: CASSPSGSREFSYEQFF
V gene: TRBV11-2; J gene: TRBJ2-7; clone size: -; D gene: -; CDR3 DNA: TGTGCCAGCAGCTTAGCCCACGAATCCTACGAGCAGTACTTC; CDR3 protein: CASSLAHESYEQYF
V gene: TRBV7-8; J gene: TRBJ2-2; clone size: -; D gene: -; CDR3 DNA: TGTGCCAGCAGCTTAGGCGGGAACACCGGGGAGCTGTTTTTT; CDR3 protein: CASSLGGNTGELFF
V gene: TRBV7-9; J gene: TRBJ2-7; clone size: -; D gene: TRBD1; CDR3 DNA: TGTGCCAGCAGCAAAGGTGGGGGACAGGGAACCTACAAGCAGTACTTC; CDR3 protein: CASSKGGGQGTYKQYF
V gene: TRBV18; J gene: TRBJ1-5; clone size: -; D gene: -; CDR3 DNA: TGTGCCAGCTCACCGGACGAAGATCAGCCCCAGCATTTT; CDR3 protein: CASSPDEDQPQHF
V gene: TRBV4-1; J gene: TRBJ2-1; clone size: -; D gene: -; CDR3 DNA: TGCGCCAGCAGCCAATTCGGACAGCGCGTCTACAATGAGCAGTTCTTC; CDR3 protein: CASSQFGQRVYNEQFF
V gene: TRBV7-9; J gene: TRBJ2-7; clone size: once; D gene: -; CDR3 DNA: TGTGCCAGCAGCCCCTGGCAGGGAGCCTCCTACGAGCAGTACTTC; CDR3 protein: CASSPWQGASYEQYF
V gene: TRBV18; J gene: TRBJ2-1; clone size: -; D gene: TRBD2; CDR3 DNA: TGTGCCAGCTCACCAGTCTTCCTAGCGGGAGTCGATTTGCAGTTCTTC; CDR3 protein: CASSPVFLAGVDLQFF
V gene: TRBV5-1; J gene: TRBJ2-7; clone size: -; D gene: -; CDR3 DNA: TGCGCCAGCAGCCCGAGGACTACCGCCTACGAGCAGTACTTC; CDR3 protein: CASSPRTTAYEQYF
V gene: TRBV7-2; J gene: TRBJ1-4; clone size: -; D gene: -; CDR3 DNA: TGTGCCAGCAGCTTAAACGGTGCCCCGGGAGAAAAACTGTTTTTT; CDR3 protein: CASSLNGAPGEKLFF
V gene: TRBV11-2; J gene: TRBJ1-3; clone size: -; D gene: TRBD1; CDR3 DNA: TGTGCCAGCAGCACCTACAGGGGGTCTGGAAACACCATATATTTT; CDR3 protein: CASSTYRGSGNTIYF
V gene: TRBV19; J gene: TRBJ1-2; clone size: -; D gene: TRBD1; CDR3 DNA: TGTGCCAGTACTGCGACAGGGAACGACTATGGCTACACCTTC; CDR3 protein: CASTATGNDYGYTF
V gene: TRBV10-3; J gene: TRBJ2-7; clone size: -; D gene: TRBD2; CDR3 DNA: TGTGCCATCAGTGAGCCGGGACTAGCGGGATCCTACGAGCAGTACTTC; CDR3 protein: CAISEPGLAGSYEQYF
V gene: TRBV2; J gene: TRBJ1-5; clone size: few; D gene: -; CDR3 DNA: TGTGCCAGCAGTGGTGGTTCAGGGAAGGGGCAGCCCCAGCATTTT; CDR3 protein: CASSGGSGKGQPQHF
V gene: TRBV6-5; J gene: TRBJ2-2; clone size: once; D gene: -; CDR3 DNA: TGTGCCAGCAGTCGCGGCGGGAACACCGGGGAGCTGTTTTTT; CDR3 protein: CASSRGGNTGELFF
V gene: TRBV7-9; J gene: TRBJ1-3; clone size: -; D gene: -; CDR3 DNA: TGTGCCAGCAGCTTAGGGTATGCAGGCTCTGGAAACACCATATATTTT; CDR3 protein: CASSLGYAGSGNTIYF
V gene: TRBV5-4; J gene: TRBJ2-5; clone size: -; D gene: -; CDR3 DNA: TGTGCCAGCAGCTTGCGAGGGGGATATGAGACCCAGTACTTC; CDR3 protein: CASSLRGGYETQYF
V gene: TRBV5-6; J gene: TRBJ1-1; clone size: -; D gene: TRBD1; CDR3 DNA: TGTGCCAGCAGCAGATACAGGGGAGCCAACACTGAAGCTTTCTTT; CDR3 protein: CASSRYRGANTEAFF
V gene: TRBV18; J gene: TRBJ2-3; clone size: -; D gene: TRBD2; CDR3 DNA: TGTGCCAGCTCACTCGGGACTAGCGGGTTGGATACGCAGTATTTT; CDR3 protein: CASSLGTSGLDTQYF
V gene: TRBV7-2; J gene: TRBJ2-5; clone size: -; D gene: -; CDR3 DNA: TGTGCCAGCAGCTTAGATTCGGGGGGCTTGGTGACCCAGTACTTC; CDR3 protein: CASSLDSGGLVTQYF
V gene: TRBV19; J gene: TRBJ1-5; clone size: -; D gene: TRBD1; CDR3 DNA: TGTGCCAGTAGTCAATTCTCAGGGGGCTCTAGCAATCAGCCCCAGCATTTT; CDR3 protein: CASSQFSGGSSNQPQHF
V gene: TRBV5-1; J gene: TRBJ2-3; clone size: -; D gene: -; CDR3 DNA: TGCGCCAGCAAAGGATTACCGTCATCTAGCACAGATACGCAGTATTTT; CDR3 protein: CASKGLPSSSTDTQYF
V gene: TRBV7-9; J gene: TRBJ1-3; clone size: -; D gene: -; CDR3 DNA: TGTGCCAGCAGTCTTAACACCATATATTTT; CDR3 protein: CASSLNTIYF
V gene: TRBV29-1; J gene: TRBJ2-1; clone size: -; D gene: -; CDR3 DNA: TGCAGCTGTCGGGTGGGCAATGAGCAGTTCTTC; CDR3 protein: CSCRVGNEQFF
V gene: TRBV28; J gene: TRBJ1-2; clone size: -; D gene: -; CDR3 DNA: TGTGCCAGCAATATGAACAGCTATGGCTACACCTTC; CDR3 protein: CASNMNSYGYTF
V gene: TRBV19; J gene: TRBJ2-6; clone size: -; D gene: -; CDR3 DNA: TGTGCCAGTAGTACCGCAAGCTCTGGGGCCAACGTCCTGACTTTC; CDR3 protein: CASSTASSGANVLTF
V gene: TRBV6-1; J gene: TRBJ1-3; clone size: once; D gene: -; CDR3 DNA: TGTGCCAGCAGTTCCCGAGGGGGTTCTGGAAACACCATATATTTT; CDR3 protein: CASSSRGGSGNTIYF
V gene: TRBV14; J gene: TRBJ2-1; clone size: once; D gene: -; CDR3 DNA: TGTGCCAGCAGCCAAGATCGGACTAATGGGTACAATGAGCAGTTCTTC; CDR3 protein: CASSQDRTNGYNEQFF